This entry lists 27 T cell receptor beta chains sequenced from one sample in a study of beta chain features in type 1 diabetes. Since all of the isolated RNA was reverse transcribed, expressed TCRB transcripts were what got sequenced. Repertoires were generated with immunoSEQ multiplex PCR, while TCRdb's copy carries only in-frame clones and drops some. Of hundreds of thousands of clones in the sample, 8% to 13% were seen once. What was sequenced was naive CD4+ T cells from blood. The origin of the receptors is a woman aged 25 to 39 in good health.

The chain uses TRBV29-1 and TRBJ2-2, with D possibly matching TRBD2 (7 bases). The CDR3 is 14 amino acids. Germline values: CDR1 SQVTM, CDR2 ANQGSEA. The V and J ends lost 3 bases and 3 bases respectively, with 11 bases between them. CDR3 loop: CSVEGGADTGELFF. The CDR3 DNA follows: TGCAGCGTTGAGGGGGGGGCGGACACCGGGGAGCTGTTTTTT.

The chain uses TRBV28 and TRBJ2-1; TRBD2 agrees at 7 bases. The germline gives CDR1 MDHEN, CDR2 SYDVKM. CDR3 length equals 14 residues. V was pared by 5 bases and J by 12 bases, with 13 bases of the junction left unmatched. The CDR3 DNA sequence: TGTGCCAGCAGTGGGGCTAGCGGCGCGGTTTGGCAGTTCTTC. Residues: CASSGASGAVWQFF. The entire variable domain, with the rest obtained from reference TRBV28 and TRBJ2-1, is as follows: DVKVTQSSRYLVKRTGEKVFLECVQDMDHENMFWYRQDPGLGLRLIYFSYDVKMKEKGDIPEGYSVSREKKERFSLILESASTNQTSMYLCASSGASGAVWQFFGPGTRLTVL.

This clone was seen more than once but under ten times. The rearrangement joins TRBV7-3 to TRBJ2-1; TRBD2 might be the D (6 bases). V was shortened by 5 bases and J by 8 bases, with 13 bases between the two germline ends. CDR3 length: 13 amino acids. CDR1 and CDR2 from the germline V gene are SGHTA and FQGTGA. DNA of the CDR3: TGTGCCAGCAGCGGAGGGCCTATTTATGAGCAGTTCTTC. It encodes CASSGGPIYEQFF.

This clone was counted only a few times. The rearrangement links TRBV7-2 to TRBJ1-1; D is uncertain. Trimming took 3 bases from V and 1 from J, leaving 9 bases between them. The CDR3 extends over 14 amino acids. Germline CDR1 SGHTA, CDR2 FQGNSA. The CDR3 is CASSFGQANTEAFF. DNA of the CDR3: TGTGCCAGCAGCTTTGGTCAAGCGAACACTGAAGCTTTCTTT.

This clone occurred a few times. This chain joins TRBV6-5 and TRBJ2-2; a possible D gene is TRBD2 (5 bases). The V gene's germline CDR1 is MNHEY and CDR2 SVGAGI. The CDR3 has 15 amino acids. Trimming left V 2 bases short and J 6 bases short, with 13 bases between. CDR3 in amino acids: CASSYQIPSSGELFF. The CDR3 nucleotides read TGTGCCAGCAGTTACCAGATTCCTAGCTCCGGGGAGCTGTTTTTT.

Written as DNA, the CDR3 is TGCGCCAGCAGCCTGACAGCAACTAATGAAAAACTGTTTTTT. Its translation is CASSLTATNEKLFF. The J gene is TRBJ1-4, the V gene TRBV5-1; D might be TRBD1 (5 bases). Germline-derived CDR1 and CDR2 are SGHRS and YFSETQ. Trimming took 4 bases from V and 0 from J, leaving 7 bases between them. CDR3 length equals 14 residues. The full variable domain, in which reference TRBV5-1 and TRBJ1-4 provide the parts outside the CDR3, is KAGVTQTPRYLIKTRGQQVTLSCSPISGHRSVSWYQQTPGQGLQFLFEYFSETQRNKGNFPGRFSGRQFSNSRSEMNVSTLELGDSALYLCASSLTATNEKLFFGSGTQLSVL.

J is TRBJ2-1 and V is TRBV19; 9 bases match TRBD1. Per germline, CDR1 LNHDA and CDR2 SQIVND (reference sequence). The CDR3 is 13 residues long. The junction had 3 bases not matched to a gene; V was cut back by 4 bases and J by 8 bases. The CDR3 region is CASSRDRVDEQFF. The CDR3 bases are TGTGCCAGTAGTAGGGACAGGGTGGATGAGCAGTTCTTC. Filled out from reference TRBV19 and TRBJ2-1, the complete variable domain reads DGGITQSPKYLFRKEGQNVTLSCEQNLNHDAMYWYRQDPGQGLRLIYYSQIVNDFQKGDIAEGYSVSREKKESFPLTVTSAQKNPTAFYLCASSRDRVDEQFFGPGTRLTVL.

J is TRBJ2-3 and V is TRBV7-2, with 11 bases identical to TRBD2. Trimming cost V 5 bases and J 2 bases; bases outside gene matches: 6. The CDR3 consists of 16 residues. Germline CDR1 and CDR2: SGHTA and FQGNSA. The CDR3 coding sequence is TGTGCCAGCAGCACGCGACTAGCGGGGACCACAGATACGCAGTATTTT. Encoded protein: CASSTRLAGTTDTQYF.

This chain connects TRBV18 to TRBJ2-7, with D perhaps TRBD1 (6 bases). The length of the CDR3 is 17 residues. V was pared by 3 bases and J by 3 bases, with 21 bases between. Germline CDR1 reads KGHSH; CDR2 reads LQKENI. The CDR3 sequence: CASSPGLGHWDGYEQYF. CDR3 DNA sequence: TGTGCCAGCTCACCCGGGTTGGGACACTGGGATGGCTACGAGCAGTACTTC.

The chain is built from TRBV4-2 and TRBJ2-2, with D possibly being TRBD1 (7 bases). CDR3 size: 14 residues. Germline CDR1 LGHNA, CDR2 YNFKEQ. Trimming left V 3 bases short and J 11 bases short, with 16 bases between. CDR3 DNA sequence: TGTGCCAGCAGCCAGGAGGGGGCTAAGAGTGAGCTGTTTTTT. Its translation: CASSQEGAKSELFF.

The chain has TRBV4-2 and TRBJ1-5; 8 bases are a match to TRBD1. Germline V gene lookup returns CDR1 LGHNA and CDR2 YNFKEQ. The CDR3 covers 14 residues. J gave up 4 bases and V 5 bases, and 4 bases lay outside the gene matches. CDR3 sequence (DNA): TGTGCCAGCAGCATGACAGGGGCAAATCAGCCCCAGCATTTT. This sequence encodes CASSMTGANQPQHF.

At least ten counts were recorded for this clone. This chain connects TRBV7-2 to TRBJ2-7, with 8 bases matching TRBD1. Trimming at V came to 1 base and at J to 2 bases, leaving 1 base not matched to a gene. This CDR3 contains 14 residues. In germline, CDR1 is SGHTA, CDR2 FQGNSA. As DNA, the CDR3 is TGTGCCAGCAGCTTAGGGACAGGGCCCTACGAGCAGTACTTC. This gives the protein CASSLGTGPYEQYF.

The chain joins TRBV5-1 to TRBJ2-3; 14 bases are shared with TRBD2. V lost 4 bases to trimming and J lost 5 bases; unmatched junction nucleotides: 3. The CDR3 spans 15 residues. Germline V gene lookup returns CDR1 SGHRS and CDR2 YFSETQ. The CDR3 loop reads CASSRGLAGEDTQYF. The CDR3 region has the DNA TGCGCCAGCAGCCGGGGACTAGCGGGAGAAGATACGCAGTATTTT.

The V call is TRBV7-9, the J call TRBJ2-7, with D possibly TRBD1 on 6 matching bases. The germline V gene encodes CDR1 SEHNR and CDR2 FQNEAQ (reference sequence). The V gene lost 2 bases and the J gene lost 2 bases, with 10 bases spanning the gap. This CDR3 is built from 14 residues. DNA for the CDR3: TGTGCCAGCAGCTTACTACAGGGTCCCTACGAGCAGTACTTC. Protein product: CASSLLQGPYEQYF. The full variable domain, completed using reference TRBV7-9 and TRBJ2-7, is DTGVSQNPRHKITKRGQNVTFRCDPISEHNRLYWYRQTLGQGPEFLTYFQNEAQLEKSRLLSDRFSAERPKGSFSTLEIQRTEQGDSAMYLCASSLLQGPYEQYFGPGTRLTVT.

This sequence joins TRBV7-3 and TRBJ2-2, with 8 nucleotides matching TRBD1. The V gene's germline CDR1 is SGHTA and CDR2 FQGTGA. This CDR3 is built from 15 residues. Trimming cost V 5 bases and J 3 bases; bases outside gene matches: 5. CDR3 bases: TGTGCCAGCAGCCCGGGGACAGGCGACACCGGGGAGCTGTTTTTT. This translates into CASSPGTGDTGELFF.

J is TRBJ2-2 and V is TRBV7-2; D might be TRBD2 (6 bases). Trimming pared 5 bases from V and 4 bases from J, leaving 17 bases between. CDR1 and CDR2 from the germline V gene are SGHTA and FQGNSA. The CDR3 runs to 16 residues. The CDR3 loop reads CASSVLASLGTGELFF. CDR3 sequence (DNA): TGTGCCAGCAGCGTGCTAGCGTCCCTGGGCACCGGGGAGCTGTTTTTT.

The V and J genes are TRBV28 and TRBJ1-2; possibly TRBD1 for D (5 bases). Germline CDR1 reads MDHEN; CDR2 reads SYDVKM. Trimming took 4 bases from V and 4 from J, leaving 16 bases between them. CDR3 length: 15 residues. CDR3 sequence: CASSSGGGGSYGYTF. The CDR3 DNA follows: TGTGCCAGCAGTTCTGGCGGGGGAGGAAGCTATGGCTACACCTTC.

This sequence joins TRBV14 and TRBJ1-2; TRBD1 matches 7 bases. From germline, CDR1 is SGHDN and CDR2 FVKESK. V gave up 1 base and J gave up 2 bases; unmatched junction bases: 4. The CDR3 has 15 amino acids. CDR3 sequence reads: CASSQGDRENYGYTF. The CDR3 DNA reads as TGTGCCAGCAGCCAAGGCGACAGGGAGAACTATGGCTACACCTTC.

The V gene is TRBV15, the J gene TRBJ1-1, with 10 bases fitting TRBD1. This CDR3 spans 15 amino acids. The germline V gene encodes CDR1 LNHNV and CDR2 YYDKDF (reference sequence). Trimming took 2 bases from V and 8 from J; bases not matched to a gene: 8. The CDR3 bases are TGTGCCACCAGCAGACCCTTGACAGGGGGCTGGGAAGCTTTCTTT. Residues: CATSRPLTGGWEAFF.

This clone has only a few counts. V usage is TRBV5-6 and J usage is TRBJ2-3; D gene unclear. CDR3 length: 14 residues. Trimming removed 7 bases at V and 1 base at J, with 13 bases between. Germline CDR1 is SGHDT and CDR2 is YYEEEE. CDR3 residues: CASRHRGGTDTQYF. The CDR3 bases are TGTGCCAGCCGCCATCGAGGCGGCACAGATACGCAGTATTTT. Supplemented by reference TRBV5-6 and TRBJ2-3, the full variable domain reads DAGVTQSPTHLIKTRGQQVTLRCSPKSGHDTVSWYQQALGQGPQFIFQYYEEEERQRGNFPDRFSGHQFPNYSSELNVNALLLGDSALYLCASRHRGGTDTQYFGPGTRLTVL.

The table lists this clone with a few counts. This chain links TRBV11-2 with TRBJ2-3, with 8 bases fitting TRBD2. V shed 8 bases and J 2 bases; nucleotides not matched to a gene: 9. The CDR3 runs 15 residues. The germline V gene encodes CDR1 SGHAT and CDR2 FQNNGV. For the CDR3, the DNA is TGTGCCAGCTCCAAACGGGAGGGTTTCACAGATACGCAGTATTTT. The encoded protein is CASSKREGFTDTQYF.

This clone was detected a few times. The V gene is TRBV28, the J gene TRBJ1-4; D is undetermined. Germline CDR1 is MDHEN and CDR2 is SYDVKM. Trimming removed 3 bases from V and 8 bases from J, with 7 bases in between. This CDR3 contains 12 residues. CDR3 sequence reads: CASSLRVEKLFF. CDR3 DNA sequence: TGTGCCAGCAGTTTGCGGGTGGAAAAACTGTTTTTT.

CDR3 sequence reads: CASSLNTAASYQETQYF. CDR3 coding DNA: TGTGCCAGCAGCTTAAATACAGCGGCCAGTTACCAAGAGACCCAGTACTTC. The chain uses TRBV7-2 and TRBJ2-5, with D maybe TRBD2 (5 bases). The length of the CDR3 is 17 residues. V was pared by 2 bases and J by 0 bases, with 16 bases between. Germline loops: CDR1 SGHTA, CDR2 FQGNSA.

This sequence joins TRBV7-2 and TRBJ2-1, with D perhaps matching TRBD2 (6 bases). Germline assignment: CDR1 SGHTA and CDR2 FQGNSA. CDR3 length: 15 amino acids. With 5 bases removed from V and 0 bases from J, the gap between germline ends came to 11 bases. The CDR3 loop reads CASSRDFSSYNEQFF. The CDR3 DNA reads as TGTGCCAGCAGCCGGGACTTCAGCTCCTACAATGAGCAGTTCTTC.

Only a few counts were recorded for this clone. This CDR3 reads CASSLSSGYYEQYF. The CDR3 nucleotides read TGTGCCAGCAGTTTGTCTAGCGGGTACTACGAGCAGTACTTC. The chain is built from TRBV28 and TRBJ2-7; 8 positions agree with TRBD2. The V and J ends lost 3 bases and 3 bases, in that order; junction bases with no gene match: 4. CDR1 and CDR2 from the germline V gene are MDHEN and SYDVKM. This CDR3 comprises 14 residues.

There are a few counts of this clone. The J gene is TRBJ2-2, the V gene TRBV6-1; 7 bases are a match to TRBD1. Trimming cost V 4 bases and J 7 bases; bases outside gene matches: 6. This CDR3 has 14 residues. Germline V gene sequence: CDR1 MNHNS, CDR2 SASEGT. The CDR3 DNA reads TGTGCCAGCAGTGCGACAGGGACCGGCGGGGAGCTGTTTTTT. It encodes CASSATGTGGELFF.

This clone was observed a few times. The chain links TRBV28 to TRBJ2-7; a possible D gene is TRBD2 (5 bases). Per the germline V gene, CDR1 is MDHEN and CDR2 is SYDVKM. V dropped 5 bases and J dropped 9 bases, with 20 bases sitting between them. The CDR3 sequence is 14 residues long. The CDR3 nucleotides are TGTGCCAGCAGTCCGCCGGGATCAACTCGTCGGCAGTACTTC. This translates into CASSPPGSTRRQYF.